What follows are 14 T cell receptor beta chains derived from one specimen sequenced in a study of CD8 T cells in ankylosing spondylitis. TCRdb processed the 5' RACE reads anew with MiXCR; each CDR3 protein has one entry. The sample carries under 250,000 distinct CDR3 sequences, roughly 25% recorded once. Specimen: blood, either unsorted or a sorted T cell fraction (not recorded which). Receptors were obtained from a male donor with ankylosing spondylitis or in good health (not recorded which).

This clonotype was found once. The J gene is TRBJ2-1, the V gene TRBV7-6; a weak D match, TRBD2 (5 bases). The CDR3 runs to 14 residues. Trimming removed 4 bases from V and 6 bases from J, with 13 bases in between. The germline gives CDR1 SGHVS, CDR2 FNYEAQ. CDR3 DNA: TGTGCCAGCAGCTCCGCCGACTATACCAATGAGCAGTTCTTC. Translation: CASSSADYTNEQFF.

The rearrangement uses TRBV12-3 or TRBV12-4 and TRBJ2-7; 7 bases match TRBD1. Trimming cost V 4 bases and J 5 bases; bases outside gene matches: 5. The CDR3 consists of 13 residues. Here the CDR3 DNA reads TGTGCCAGCAGTTGGAAGACAGGGAACGAGCAGTACTTC. This sequence encodes CASSWKTGNEQYF.

This clonotype was observed at least ten times. The V and J genes are TRBV5-1 and TRBJ2-2; D tentatively fits TRBD1 or TRBD2 (5 bases each). From germline, CDR1 is SGHRS and CDR2 YFSETQ. There are 17 residues in the CDR3. V was pared by 0 bases and J by 5 bases, with 17 bases between. CDR3 amino acids: CASSLEPGRGETGELFF. The CDR3 nucleotides are TGCGCCAGCAGCTTGGAACCGGGGAGAGGGGAAACCGGGGAGCTGTTTTTT.

This clonotype was observed a few times. The V call is TRBV20-1, the J call TRBJ2-1; maybe TRBD2 (5 bases). Germline V gene sequence: CDR1 DFQATT, CDR2 SNEGSKA (reference sequence). The CDR3 is 14 amino acids. Trimming removed 4 bases at V and 0 bases at J, with 10 bases between. For the CDR3, the DNA is TGCAGTGCTAAAGGAGGTGCCTCCTACAATGAGCAGTTCTTC. It specifies CSAKGGASYNEQFF.

V is TRBV6-5 and J is TRBJ2-3; D ambiguous. Germline V gene sequence: CDR1 MNHEY, CDR2 SVGAGI. This CDR3 spans 12 amino acids. The germline V and J ends were trimmed by 9 bases and 6 bases, with 13 bases remaining between them. The CDR3 DNA follows: TGTGCCAGTAAAGGAAGTGCTGATACGCAGTATTTT. It is translated as CASKGSADTQYF.

In its sample, this clonotype was seen once. The chain joins TRBV20-1 to TRBJ2-7; the match to TRBD2 covers 10 bases. The ends lost 5 bases at V and 2 bases at J; junction bases unmatched: 9. Per germline, CDR1 DFQATT and CDR2 SNEGSKA (reference sequence). This CDR3 contains 15 residues. The CDR3 coding sequence is TGCAGTGCTCGCAACAGCGGGAGGGCCGCCTACGAGCAGTACTTC. It translates to CSARNSGRAAYEQYF.

This rearrangement joins TRBV24-1 to TRBJ2-3, with D possibly being TRBD1 or TRBD2 (5 bases each). Trimming took off 5 bases at V and 1 base at J, with 12 bases between the two ends. The germline CDR1 and CDR2 sequences are KGHDR and SFDVKD. CDR3 length: 15 residues. This CDR3 is CATSGGEGGTDTQYF. In DNA, the CDR3 is TGTGCCACCAGTGGAGGGGAAGGGGGCACAGATACGCAGTATTTT.

Of note for this clonotype: The germline gene is not matched at one end of the junction; a read error may be the cause. V gene TRBV29-1 combines with J gene TRBJ2-4; 9 nucleotides agree with TRBD1. CDR3 length: 16 residues. Germline V gives CDR1 SQVTM, CDR2 ANQGSEA. The CDR3 loop reads CSPGADRGVGLLSPSF. The CDR3 DNA reads TGCAGCCCAGGGGCCGACAGGGGGGTGGGCCTTTTGAGCCCTTCCTTC.

At least ten counts were recorded for this clonotype. The chain recombines TRBV20-1 with TRBJ2-5, with TRBD2 as a possible D gene (6 bases). The CDR3 is made up of 17 amino acids. V lost 0 bases, J lost 5 bases, and 22 bases lay in between. Germline V CDR1 and CDR2: DFQATT, SNEGSKA (reference sequence). CDR3 residues: CSAREAYGAAGSETQYF. CDR3 nucleotides: TGCAGTGCTAGAGAGGCCTATGGCGCCGCGGGAAGCGAGACCCAGTACTTC.

The sample holds many counts of this clonotype. The chain has TRBV6-1 and TRBJ2-2; TRBD1 matches 10 bases. CDR1 and CDR2 from the germline V gene are MNHNS and SASEGT. The CDR3 is made up of 17 amino acids. Unmatched junction bases numbered 12, after V lost 6 bases and J lost 5 bases. The CDR3 region is CASSRKAGTGVTGELFF. The CDR3 bases are TGTGCCAGCAGCCGAAAAGCTGGGACAGGGGTGACCGGGGAGCTGTTTTTT.

CDR3 in DNA: TGCAGCGTCTTTATCACGGCTAGCACAGATACGCAGTATTTT. Translation: CSVFITASTDTQYF. The rearrangement uses TRBV29-1 and TRBJ2-3; D uncertain. Germline-derived CDR1 and CDR2 are SQVTM and ANQGSEA. Trimming removed 6 bases at V and 0 bases at J, with 13 bases between. The CDR3 is made up of 14 amino acids.

Many counts were recorded for this clonotype. The chain joins TRBV6-1 to TRBJ2-2; D unresolved. Trimming left V 7 bases short and J 3 bases short, with 9 bases between. Germline CDR1 reads MNHNS; CDR2 reads SASEGT. CDR3 length: 13 residues. CDR3 coding DNA: TGTGCCAGCACGAAAACGGACACCGGGGAGCTGTTTTTT. Translated, it gives CASTKTDTGELFF.

This rearrangement joins TRBV20-1 to TRBJ2-7, with 8 nucleotides matching TRBD1. Germline assignment: CDR1 DFQATT and CDR2 SNEGSKA (reference sequence). The CDR3 is 11 residues long. Trimming removed 6 bases from V and 9 bases from J; junction bases left unmatched: 7. The CDR3 coding sequence is TGCAGTGCCGGCAGGGGGCCGGCGCAGTACTTC. It is translated as CSAGRGPAQYF.

This clonotype showed up many times. The J gene is TRBJ2-1, the V gene TRBV5-1; tentatively, D is TRBD1 (6 bases). The CDR3 is 15 amino acids. Deletions cut 4 bases from V and 1 base from J, with 12 bases between. Germline-derived CDR1 and CDR2 are SGHRS and YFSETQ. The CDR3 is CASSQTGRSYNEQFF. The DNA for the CDR3 is TGCGCCAGCAGCCAAACAGGGCGATCCTACAATGAGCAGTTCTTC.